This passage covers 3 T cell receptor beta chains from one sample sequenced in a study of CD8 T cells in Susac syndrome. A quantity of about 0.5 to 1 ug RNA underwent reverse transcription using random hexamers. TCRdb used MiXCR to reprocess the immunoSEQ multiplex PCR reads, holding one entry per CDR3 protein. Among around 150,000 distinct CDR3 sequences listed, 85% to 95% were seen once. Sequencing was carried out using CD8+ T cells from PBMCs. These receptors were collected from a human donor with Susac syndrome.

The chain has TRBV30 and TRBJ2-1; TRBD1 matches 8 bases. The CDR3 is 15 amino acids. Per germline, CDR1 GTSNPN and CDR2 SVGIG (reference sequence). V lost 2 bases and J lost 3; bases outside the gene matches: 6. The CDR3 loop reads CAWSPLDRDYNEQFF. The CDR3 DNA sequence: TGTGCCTGGAGTCCGCTGGACAGGGACTACAATGAGCAGTTCTTC.

In nucleotides, the CDR3 is TGTGCCAGTAGTCTCTTGGGACAGGACTATGGCTACACCTTC. It yields the protein CASSLLGQDYGYTF. This chain connects TRBV19 to TRBJ1-2, with 8 nucleotides matching TRBD1. The CDR3 sequence is 14 residues long. From germline, CDR1 is LNHDA and CDR2 SQIVND (reference sequence). After removal of 5 bases from V and 3 bases from J, the junction contained 5 bases not matched to a gene.

The CDR3 DNA follows: TGTGCCAGCAGCCCTACCCCCGGGGGCCAAGAGACCCAGTACTTC. Encoded protein: CASSPTPGGQETQYF. The chain combines TRBV11-1 with TRBJ2-5; weak D call: TRBD2 (6 bases). V was trimmed by 5 bases and J by 1 base, leaving 14 bases between them. The germline gives CDR1 SGHAT, CDR2 FQDESV (reference sequence). The CDR3 sequence is 15 residues long.